The source of this TCR beta chain is a study of T-cell reconstitution after alpha-beta-depleted transplantation in children. In this sample, this clonotype turned up a few times. For TCRbeta, the library was prepared with unique molecular identifiers. TCRdb called the PCR reads again in MiXCR, with one record for every CDR3 protein. The profile covers about 360,000 distinct CDR3 sequences, with 13% appearing a single time and 3.5% to 4.5% taken by the ten largest. Trimming at V came to 5 bases and at J to 5 bases, leaving 4 bases not matched to a gene. Germline loops: CDR1 ENHRY, CDR2 SYGVKD. This CDR3 region has 15 residues.

This receptor was obtained from a human donor who donated a stem cell graft to a child with Fanconi anemia. The sequencing used PBMCs, collected from the stem cell graft. This rearrangement joins TRBV10-3 to TRBJ2-1; TRBD2 aligns across 12 bases. DNA for the CDR3: TGTGCCATCAGTCGGACTAGCGGGGCCAACAATGAGCAGTTCTTC. Translation: CAISRTSGANNEQFF.